What follows is one T cell receptor beta chain and its context. This entry is derived from a study of blood T cell repertoires in COVID-19. Study context: Collection of acute and convalescent COVID-19 samples took place in the United States, Italy and Spain.

In the study's own analysis: From reference gene primer amplification, estimates of nucleated cell counts were derived. The method was immunoSEQ multiplex PCR; TCRdb's version includes in-frame clones alone and lacks a portion of them. That table furnishes V, J and clone size, whereas the DNA furnished D and trimming. The table includes approximately 72,000 clones, approximately 87% detected once. The TCR comes from a woman of 80 years or more with acute or convalescent COVID-19. The sample taken for sequencing was peripheral blood.

The CDR3 is CSVGEGGPQHF. The CDR3 nucleotides read TGCAGCGTAGGGGAGGGAGGCCCCCAGCATTTT. J is TRBJ1-5 and V is TRBV29-1; tentative D call: TRBD1 (5 bases). The CDR3 has 11 amino acids. The ends were cut back, 6 bases at V and 10 bases at J, with 13 bases in the middle. CDR1 and CDR2 (germline): SQVTM, ANQGSEA.